This TCR beta chain came from a study of beta chain features in type 1 diabetes. The whole isolated RNA underwent reverse transcription, so sequencing captured expressed TCRB transcripts. Data came from immunoSEQ multiplex PCR; TCRdb stores just in-frame clones and leaves some out. The repertoire has about 140,000 clones, more than 9% of them found once; the top ten carry under 1.5%. The CDR3 extends over 16 amino acids. The chain joins TRBV21-1 to TRBJ2-5; the listed D gene, TRBD2, was not tested against the DNA. TRBV21-1 is an annotated pseudogene. The sample comprised naive CD4+ T cells from blood. The clonotype originates from a young man in good health. The DNA for the CDR3 is TGTGCCAGCAGCAACGTGACTAGCGGGGTGGTAGAGACCCAGTACTTC. Its translation is CASSNVTSGVVETQYF.